The clone carrying this T cell receptor (beta chain) was counted many times. This entry is derived from a study of regulatory T cells in long-lasting Graves disease. Study details: Patients with new Graves' disease had used antithyroid drugs below 3 months.

The CDR3 covers 15 residues. Unmatched junction bases numbered 7, after V lost 5 bases and J lost 4 bases. Per the germline V gene, CDR1 is SQVTM and CDR2 is ANQGSEA. Time point given: newly diagnosed GD, antithyroid drugs for less than 3 months. PBMC-extracted RNA yielded the TCR library. Construction of the TCR beta libraries employed iRepertoire HTBI primers in conjunction with Arm-PCR of CDR3 regions. TCRdb used MiXCR to reprocess the multiplex PCR reads, holding one entry per CDR3 protein. Of about 470,000 distinct CDR3 sequences listed, more than 13% are singletons. These records were also assigned to another study, of T cells in Graves' hyperthyroidism and ophthalmopathy.

The receptor was isolated from a woman under 40 with Graves disease. The V gene is TRBV29-1, the J gene TRBJ2-2, with TRBD1 matching 10 bases. The input for sequencing was peripheral blood mononuclear cells (PBMCs), taken at new diagnosis, from a patient treated with antithyroid drugs. The CDR3 region is CSVREGTGVTGELFF. CDR3 nucleotide sequence: TGCAGCGTTCGGGAAGGGACAGGGGTCACCGGGGAGCTGTTTTTT.